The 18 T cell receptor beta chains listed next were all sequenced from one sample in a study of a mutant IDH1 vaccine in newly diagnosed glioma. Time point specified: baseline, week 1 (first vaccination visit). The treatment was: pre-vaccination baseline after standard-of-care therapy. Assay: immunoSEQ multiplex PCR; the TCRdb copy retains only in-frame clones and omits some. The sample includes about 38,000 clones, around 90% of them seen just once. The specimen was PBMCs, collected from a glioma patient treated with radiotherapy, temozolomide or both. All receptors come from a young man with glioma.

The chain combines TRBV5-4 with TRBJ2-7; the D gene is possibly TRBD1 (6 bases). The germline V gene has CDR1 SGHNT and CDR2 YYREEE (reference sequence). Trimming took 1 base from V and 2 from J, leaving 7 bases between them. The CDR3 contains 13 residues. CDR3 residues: CASSLPGAYEQYF. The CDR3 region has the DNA TGTGCCAGCAGCTTGCCAGGGGCCTACGAGCAGTACTTC.

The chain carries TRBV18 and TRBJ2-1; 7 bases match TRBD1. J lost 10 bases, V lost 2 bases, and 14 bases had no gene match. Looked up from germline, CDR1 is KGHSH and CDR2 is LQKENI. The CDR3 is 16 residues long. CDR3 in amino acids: CASSPSGAGGTLEQFF. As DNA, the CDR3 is TGTGCCAGCTCACCATCCGGGGCAGGGGGAACCCTAGAGCAGTTCTTC.

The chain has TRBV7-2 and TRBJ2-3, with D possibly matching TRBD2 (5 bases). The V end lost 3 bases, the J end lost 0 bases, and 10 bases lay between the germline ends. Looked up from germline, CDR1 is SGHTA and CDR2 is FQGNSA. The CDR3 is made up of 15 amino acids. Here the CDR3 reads CASSFDRRSTDTQYF. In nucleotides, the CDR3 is TGTGCCAGCAGCTTCGACCGGAGGAGCACAGATACGCAGTATTTT.

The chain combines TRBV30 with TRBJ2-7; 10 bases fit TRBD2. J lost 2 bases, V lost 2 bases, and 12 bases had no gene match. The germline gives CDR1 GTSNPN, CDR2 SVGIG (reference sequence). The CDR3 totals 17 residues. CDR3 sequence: CAWSPTSGTSVTYEQYF. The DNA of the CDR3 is TGTGCCTGGAGTCCTACATCCGGGACTAGCGTAACCTACGAGCAGTACTTC.

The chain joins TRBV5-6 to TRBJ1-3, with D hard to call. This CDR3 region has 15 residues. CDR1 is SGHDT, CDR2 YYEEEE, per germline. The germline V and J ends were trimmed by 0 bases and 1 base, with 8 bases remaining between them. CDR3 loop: CASSLVQPSGNTIYF. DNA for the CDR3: TGTGCCAGCAGCTTGGTTCAGCCGTCTGGAAACACCATATATTTT.

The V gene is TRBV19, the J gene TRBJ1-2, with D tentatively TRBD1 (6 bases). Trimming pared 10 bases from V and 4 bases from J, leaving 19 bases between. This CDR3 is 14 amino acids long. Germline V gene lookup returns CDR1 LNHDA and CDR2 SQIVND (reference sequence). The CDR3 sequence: CATTGAGGGYGYTF. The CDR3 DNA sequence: TGTGCCACCACGGGGGCGGGCGGTGGCTATGGCTACACCTTC.

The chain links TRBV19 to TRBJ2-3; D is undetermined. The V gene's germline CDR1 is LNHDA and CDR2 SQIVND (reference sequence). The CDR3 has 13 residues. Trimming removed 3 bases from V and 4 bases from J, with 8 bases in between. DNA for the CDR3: TGTGCCAGTAGTATGGCTCGGGCAGATACGCAGTATTTT. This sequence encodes CASSMARADTQYF.

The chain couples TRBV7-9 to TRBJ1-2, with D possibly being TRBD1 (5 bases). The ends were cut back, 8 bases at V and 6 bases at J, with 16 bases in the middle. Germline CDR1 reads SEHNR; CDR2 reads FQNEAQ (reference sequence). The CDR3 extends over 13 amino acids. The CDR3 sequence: CASELRGGNGYTF. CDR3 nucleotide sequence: TGTGCCAGCGAGCTTAGGGGAGGGAATGGCTACACCTTC. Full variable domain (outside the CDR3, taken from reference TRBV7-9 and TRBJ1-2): DTGVSQNPRHKITKRGQNVTFRCDPISEHNRLYWYRQTLGQGPEFLTYFQNEAQLEKSRLLSDRFSAERPKGSFSTLEIQRTEQGDSAMYLCASELRGGNGYTFGSGTRLTVV.

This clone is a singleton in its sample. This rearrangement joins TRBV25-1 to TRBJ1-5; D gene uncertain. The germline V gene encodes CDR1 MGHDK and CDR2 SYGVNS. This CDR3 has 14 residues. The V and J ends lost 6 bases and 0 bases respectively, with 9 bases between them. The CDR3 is CASRDGDSNQPQHF. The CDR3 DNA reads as TGTGCCAGCAGGGATGGTGATAGCAATCAGCCCCAGCATTTT. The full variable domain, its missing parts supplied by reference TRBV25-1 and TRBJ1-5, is EADIYQTPRYLVIGTGKKITLECSQTMGHDKMYWYQQDPGMELHLIHYSYGVNSTEKGDLSSESTVSRIRTEHFPLTLESARPSHTSQYLCASRDGDSNQPQHFGDGTRLSIL.

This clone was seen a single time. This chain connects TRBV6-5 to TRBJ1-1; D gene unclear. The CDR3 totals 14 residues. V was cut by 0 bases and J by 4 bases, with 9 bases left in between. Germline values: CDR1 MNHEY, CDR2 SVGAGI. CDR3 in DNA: TGTGCCAGCAGTTACTCAGACGGACCCACTGAAGCTTTCTTT. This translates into CASSYSDGPTEAFF.

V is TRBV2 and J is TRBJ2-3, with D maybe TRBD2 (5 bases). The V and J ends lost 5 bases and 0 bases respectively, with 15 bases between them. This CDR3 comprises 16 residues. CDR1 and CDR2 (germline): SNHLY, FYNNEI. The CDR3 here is CASSPQAASSTDTQYF. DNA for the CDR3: TGTGCCAGCAGTCCCCAAGCGGCTTCTAGCACAGATACGCAGTATTTT.

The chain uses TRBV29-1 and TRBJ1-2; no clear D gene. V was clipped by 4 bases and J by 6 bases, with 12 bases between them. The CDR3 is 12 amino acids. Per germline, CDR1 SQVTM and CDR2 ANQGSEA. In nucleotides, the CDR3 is TGCAGCGTTGGGCAGGAAGCTAATGGCTACACCTTC. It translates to CSVGQEANGYTF. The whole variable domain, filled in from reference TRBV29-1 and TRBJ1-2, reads SAVISQKPSRDICQRGTSLTIQCQVDSQVTMMFWYRQQPGQSLTLIATANQGSEATYESGFVIDKFPISRPNLTFSTLTVSNMSPEDSSIYLCSVGQEANGYTFGSGTRLTVV.

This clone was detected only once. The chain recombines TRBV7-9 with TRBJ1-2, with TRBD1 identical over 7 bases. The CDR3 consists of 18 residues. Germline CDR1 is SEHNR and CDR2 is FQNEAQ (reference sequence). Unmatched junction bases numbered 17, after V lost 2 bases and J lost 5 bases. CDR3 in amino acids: CASSLTSGGQLTSYGYTF. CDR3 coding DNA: TGTGCCAGCAGCTTAACCTCGGGGGGACAGTTAACTTCTTATGGCTACACCTTC.

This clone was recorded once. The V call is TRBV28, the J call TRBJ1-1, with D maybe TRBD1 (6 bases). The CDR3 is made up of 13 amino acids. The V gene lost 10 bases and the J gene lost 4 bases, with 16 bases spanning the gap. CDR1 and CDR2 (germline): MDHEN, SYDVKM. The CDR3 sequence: CATHIRGFTEAFF. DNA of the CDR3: TGTGCCACACACATCAGGGGCTTCACTGAAGCTTTCTTT.

The CDR3 bases are TGTGCCAGCAGCGCCCAGGGGGGAAGCAATTCACCCCTCCACTTT. Protein: CASSAQGGSNSPLHF. The J gene is TRBJ1-6, the V gene TRBV7-6; 7 bases line up with TRBD1. Unmatched junction bases numbered 8, after V lost 5 bases and J lost 7 bases. The CDR3 length is 15 residues. CDR1 is SGHVS and CDR2 is FNYEAQ in the germline V gene.

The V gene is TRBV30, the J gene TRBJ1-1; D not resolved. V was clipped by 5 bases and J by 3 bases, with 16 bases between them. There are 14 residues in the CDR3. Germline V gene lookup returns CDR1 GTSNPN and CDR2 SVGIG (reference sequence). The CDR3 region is CAWDTDVRDTEAFF. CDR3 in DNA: TGTGCCTGGGATACAGATGTACGGGACACTGAAGCTTTCTTT.

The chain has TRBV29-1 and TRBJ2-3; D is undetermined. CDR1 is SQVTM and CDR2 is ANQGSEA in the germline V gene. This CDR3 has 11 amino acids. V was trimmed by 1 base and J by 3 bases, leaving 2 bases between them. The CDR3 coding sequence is TGCAGCGTTGAAGCGACAGATACGCAGTATTTT. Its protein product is CSVEATDTQYF.

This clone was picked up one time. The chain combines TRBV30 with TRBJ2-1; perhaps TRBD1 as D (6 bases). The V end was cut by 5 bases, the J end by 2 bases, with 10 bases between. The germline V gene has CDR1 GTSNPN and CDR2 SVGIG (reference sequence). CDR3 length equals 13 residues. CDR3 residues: CAWGQLTYNEQFF. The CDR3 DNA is TGTGCCTGGGGACAGTTGACCTACAATGAGCAGTTCTTC.